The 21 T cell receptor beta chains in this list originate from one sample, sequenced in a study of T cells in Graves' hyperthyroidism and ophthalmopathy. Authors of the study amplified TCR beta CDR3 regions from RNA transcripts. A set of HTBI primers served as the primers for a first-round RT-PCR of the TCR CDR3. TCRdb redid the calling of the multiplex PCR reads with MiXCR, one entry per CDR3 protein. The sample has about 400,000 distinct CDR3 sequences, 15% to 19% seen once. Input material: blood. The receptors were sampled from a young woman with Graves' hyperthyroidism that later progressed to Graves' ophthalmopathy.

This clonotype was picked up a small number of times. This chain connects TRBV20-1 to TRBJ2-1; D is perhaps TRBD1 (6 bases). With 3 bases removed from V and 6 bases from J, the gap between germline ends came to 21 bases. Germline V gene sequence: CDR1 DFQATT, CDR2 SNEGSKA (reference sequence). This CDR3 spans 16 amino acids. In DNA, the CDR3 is TGCAGTGCTAGGGCCCGACGGGCAGGGGTAGGCAATGAGCAGTTCTTC. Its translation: CSARARRAGVGNEQFF.

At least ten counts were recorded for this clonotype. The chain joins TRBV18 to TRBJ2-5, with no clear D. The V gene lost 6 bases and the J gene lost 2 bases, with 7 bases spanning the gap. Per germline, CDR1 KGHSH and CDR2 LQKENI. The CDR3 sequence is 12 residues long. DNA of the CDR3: TGTGCCAGCTCTCATAGACAAGAGACCCAGTACTTC. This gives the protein CASSHRQETQYF.

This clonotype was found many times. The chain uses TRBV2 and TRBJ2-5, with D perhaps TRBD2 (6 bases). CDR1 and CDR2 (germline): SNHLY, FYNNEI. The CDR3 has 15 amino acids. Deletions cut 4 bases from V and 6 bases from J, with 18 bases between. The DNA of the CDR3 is TGTGCCAGCAGTGGCCCCCAGACTAGTGGGAAGACCCAGTACTTC. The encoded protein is CASSGPQTSGKTQYF.

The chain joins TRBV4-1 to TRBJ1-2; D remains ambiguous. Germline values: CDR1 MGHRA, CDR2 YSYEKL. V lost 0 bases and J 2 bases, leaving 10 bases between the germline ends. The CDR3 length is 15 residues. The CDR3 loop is CASSQDSGSNYGYTF. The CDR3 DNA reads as TGCGCCAGCAGCCAAGATTCGGGCAGCAACTATGGCTACACCTTC.

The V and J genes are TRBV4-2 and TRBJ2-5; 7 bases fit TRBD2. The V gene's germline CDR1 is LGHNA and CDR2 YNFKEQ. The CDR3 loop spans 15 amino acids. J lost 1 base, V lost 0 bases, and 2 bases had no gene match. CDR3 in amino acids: CASSQEERGQETQYF. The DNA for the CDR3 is TGTGCCAGCAGCCAAGAAGAGCGGGGCCAAGAGACCCAGTACTTC.

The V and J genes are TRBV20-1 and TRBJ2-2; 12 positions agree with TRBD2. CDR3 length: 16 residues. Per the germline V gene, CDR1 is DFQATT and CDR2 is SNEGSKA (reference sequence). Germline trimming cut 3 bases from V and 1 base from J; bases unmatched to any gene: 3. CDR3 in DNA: TGCAGTGCTAGGGGACTAGCGGGTCTGAACACCGGGGAGCTGTTTTTT. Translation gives CSARGLAGLNTGELFF.

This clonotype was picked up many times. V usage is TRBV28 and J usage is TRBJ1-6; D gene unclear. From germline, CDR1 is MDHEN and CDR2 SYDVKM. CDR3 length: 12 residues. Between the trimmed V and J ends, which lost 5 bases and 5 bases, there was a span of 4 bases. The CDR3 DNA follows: TGTGCCAGCAGTGAAAATAATTCACCCCTCCACTTT. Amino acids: CASSENNSPLHF. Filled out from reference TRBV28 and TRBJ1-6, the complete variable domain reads DVKVTQSSRYLVKRTGEKVFLECVQDMDHENMFWYRQDPGLGLRLIYFSYDVKMKEKGDIPEGYSVSREKKERFSLILESASTNQTSMYLCASSENNSPLHFGNGTRLTVT.

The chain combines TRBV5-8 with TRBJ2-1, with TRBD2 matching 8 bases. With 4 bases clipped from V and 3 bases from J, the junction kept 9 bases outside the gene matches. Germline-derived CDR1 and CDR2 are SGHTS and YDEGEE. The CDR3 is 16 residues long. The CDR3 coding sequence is TGTGCCAGCAGCAACCTCGGGGGGGCGGTCTACAATGAGCAGTTCTTC. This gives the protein CASSNLGGAVYNEQFF. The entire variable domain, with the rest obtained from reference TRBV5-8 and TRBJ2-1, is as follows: EAGVTQSPTHLIKTRGQQATLRCSPISGHTSVYWYQQALGLGLQFLLWYDEGEERNRGNFPPRFSGRQFPNYSSELNVNALELEDSALYLCASSNLGGAVYNEQFFGPGTRLTVL.

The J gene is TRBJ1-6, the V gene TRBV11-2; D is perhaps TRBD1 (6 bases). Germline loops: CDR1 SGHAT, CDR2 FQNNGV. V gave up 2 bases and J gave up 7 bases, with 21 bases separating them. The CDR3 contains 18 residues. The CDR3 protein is CASSLRGLGGVKNSPLHF. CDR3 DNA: TGTGCCAGCAGCTTAAGGGGGTTGGGGGGCGTAAAAAATTCACCCCTCCACTTT.

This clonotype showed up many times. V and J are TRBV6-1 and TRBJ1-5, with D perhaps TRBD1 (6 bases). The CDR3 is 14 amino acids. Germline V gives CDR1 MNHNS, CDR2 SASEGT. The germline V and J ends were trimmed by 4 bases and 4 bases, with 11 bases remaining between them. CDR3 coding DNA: TGTGCCAGCAGTGGAGGGGGTTTAAATCAGCCCCAGCATTTT. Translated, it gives CASSGGGLNQPQHF.

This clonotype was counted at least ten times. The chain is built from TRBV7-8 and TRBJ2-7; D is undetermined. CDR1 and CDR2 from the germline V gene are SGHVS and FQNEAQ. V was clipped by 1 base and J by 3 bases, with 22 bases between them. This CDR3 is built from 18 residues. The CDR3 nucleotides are TGTGCCAGCAGCTTAGAATTATCCGGTCGCTGGTACCGCTACGAGCAGTACTTC. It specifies CASSLELSGRWYRYEQYF. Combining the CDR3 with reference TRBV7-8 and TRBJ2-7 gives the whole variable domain GAGVSQSPRYKVAKRGQDVALRCDPISGHVSLFWYQQALGQGPEFLTYFQNEAQLDKSGLPSDRFFAERPEGSVSTLKIQRTQQEDSAVYLCASSLELSGRWYRYEQYFGPGTRLTVT.

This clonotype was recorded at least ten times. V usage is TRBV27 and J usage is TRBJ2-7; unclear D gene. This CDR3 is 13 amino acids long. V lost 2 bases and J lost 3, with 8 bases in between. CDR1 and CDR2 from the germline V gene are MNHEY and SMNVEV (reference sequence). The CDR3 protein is CASSLMGNYEQYF. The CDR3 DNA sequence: TGTGCCAGCAGTTTAATGGGTAACTACGAGCAGTACTTC.

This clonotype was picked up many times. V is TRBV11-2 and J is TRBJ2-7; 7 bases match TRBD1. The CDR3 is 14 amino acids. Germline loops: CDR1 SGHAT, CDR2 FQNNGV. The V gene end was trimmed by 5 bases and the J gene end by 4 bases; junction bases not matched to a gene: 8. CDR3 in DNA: TGTGCCAGCAGCCCACAGGGACAGTTATACGAGCAGTACTTC. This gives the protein CASSPQGQLYEQYF. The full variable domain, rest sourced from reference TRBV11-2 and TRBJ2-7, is EAGVAQSPRYKIIEKRQSVAFWCNPISGHATLYWYQQILGQGPKLLIQFQNNGVVDDSQLPKDRFSAERLKGVDSTLKIQPAKLEDSAVYLCASSPQGQLYEQYFGPGTRLTVT.

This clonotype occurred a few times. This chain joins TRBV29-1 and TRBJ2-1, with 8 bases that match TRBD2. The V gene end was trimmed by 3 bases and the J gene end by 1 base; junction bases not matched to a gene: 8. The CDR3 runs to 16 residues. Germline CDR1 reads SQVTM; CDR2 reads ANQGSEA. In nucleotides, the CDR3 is TGCAGCGTTGATCGGCGCGGGAGGATTTCCTACAATGAGCAGTTCTTC. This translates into CSVDRRGRISYNEQFF.

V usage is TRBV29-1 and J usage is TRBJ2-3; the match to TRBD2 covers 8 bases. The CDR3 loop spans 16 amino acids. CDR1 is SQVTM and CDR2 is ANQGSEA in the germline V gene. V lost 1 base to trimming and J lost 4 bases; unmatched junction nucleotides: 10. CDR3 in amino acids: CSVEATSGSFPDTQYF. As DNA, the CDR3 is TGCAGCGTTGAAGCTACGAGCGGGAGCTTCCCAGATACGCAGTATTTT.

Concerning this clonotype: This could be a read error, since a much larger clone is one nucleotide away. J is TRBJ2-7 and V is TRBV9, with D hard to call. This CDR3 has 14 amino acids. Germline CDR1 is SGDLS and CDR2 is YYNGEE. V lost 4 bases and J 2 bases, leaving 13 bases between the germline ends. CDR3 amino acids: CASSSTDGPYEQYF. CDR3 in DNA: TGTGCCAGCAGCTCTACGGACGGGCCCTACGAGCAGTACTTC.

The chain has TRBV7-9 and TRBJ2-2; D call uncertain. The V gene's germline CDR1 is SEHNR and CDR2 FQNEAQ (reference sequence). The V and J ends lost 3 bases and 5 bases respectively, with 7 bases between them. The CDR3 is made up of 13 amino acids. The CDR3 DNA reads TGTGCCAGCAGCTTCGAGAGGACCGGGGAGCTGTTTTTT. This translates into CASSFERTGELFF.

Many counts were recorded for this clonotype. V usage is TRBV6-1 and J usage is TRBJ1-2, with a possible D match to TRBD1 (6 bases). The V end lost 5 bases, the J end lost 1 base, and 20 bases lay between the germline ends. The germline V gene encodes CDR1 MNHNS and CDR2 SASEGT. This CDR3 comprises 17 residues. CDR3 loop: CASSWGAPSTFNYGYTF. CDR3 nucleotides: TGTGCCAGCAGTTGGGGGGCGCCCTCTACGTTTAACTATGGCTACACCTTC.

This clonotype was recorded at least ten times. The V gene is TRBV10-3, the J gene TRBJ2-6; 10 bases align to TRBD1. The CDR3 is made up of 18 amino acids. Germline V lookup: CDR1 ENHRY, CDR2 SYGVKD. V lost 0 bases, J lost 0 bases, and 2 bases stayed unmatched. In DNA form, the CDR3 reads TGTGCCATCAGTGAGTCCGGGACAGGGGTCTCTGGGGCCAACGTCCTGACTTTC. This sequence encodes CAISESGTGVSGANVLTF.

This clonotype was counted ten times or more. Written as DNA, the CDR3 is TGTGCCAGCAGATGGATAAACAATGAGCAGTTCTTC. It codes for CASRWINNEQFF. The rearrangement joins TRBV2 to TRBJ2-1, with D hard to call. The CDR3 runs 12 residues. Germline V gene data show CDR1 as SNHLY and CDR2 as FYNNEI. The germline V and J ends were trimmed by 6 bases and 5 bases, with 8 bases remaining between them.

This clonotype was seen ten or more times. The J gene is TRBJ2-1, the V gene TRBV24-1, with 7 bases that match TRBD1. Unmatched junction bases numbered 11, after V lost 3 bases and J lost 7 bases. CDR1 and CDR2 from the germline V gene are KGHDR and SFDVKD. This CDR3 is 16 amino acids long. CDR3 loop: CATSDPDRDVRNEQFF. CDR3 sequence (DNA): TGTGCCACCAGTGATCCTGACAGGGATGTAAGGAATGAGCAGTTCTTC.